The 30 T cell receptor beta chains reported below all come from one sample, sequenced in a study of T-cell memory formation after mild COVID-19. TCRdb reprocessed the 5' RACE reads via MiXCR and lists one record per CDR3 protein. The repertoire holds a few hundred thousand distinct CDR3 sequences, with around a quarter as singletons. The sample comprised PBMCs or a T cell subset sorted from them (not recorded which). The receptors were sampled from an adult woman who had mild COVID-19 (a few samples of this study predate the infection). Cell type and time point are not known.

The CDR3 DNA reads TGCAGTGCTAGAGTGTCGCTACAGGGGCGCCACGAGCAGTACTTC. This encodes CSARVSLQGRHEQYF. The chain uses TRBV20-1 and TRBJ2-7, with TRBD1 matching 7 bases. The germline V gene encodes CDR1 DFQATT and CDR2 SNEGSKA (reference sequence). The CDR3 is 15 residues long. V shed 1 base and J 5 bases; nucleotides not matched to a gene: 11.

This clonotype occurred a few times. The gene calls are TRBV3-1 and TRBJ1-1; D call uncertain. The length of the CDR3 is 15 residues. The germline V gene has CDR1 LGHDT and CDR2 YNNKEL (reference sequence). The V end lost 0 bases, the J end lost 6 bases, and 14 bases lay between the germline ends. CDR3 sequence (DNA): TGTGCCAGCAGCCAAGATGAGGGTAGTTGGTCTGAAGCTTTCTTT. It encodes CASSQDEGSWSEAFF.

V is TRBV20-1 and J is TRBJ2-1, with a tentative D call TRBD2 (5 bases). The CDR3 sequence is 13 residues long. The germline V gene has CDR1 DFQATT and CDR2 SNEGSKA (reference sequence). Trimming took 3 bases from V and 6 from J, leaving 12 bases between them. The CDR3 here is CSARAWTVNEQFF. CDR3 coding DNA: TGCAGTGCTAGGGCCTGGACTGTCAATGAGCAGTTCTTC.

This clonotype was counted a few times. The CDR3 protein is CASSTTGQAYEQYF. The CDR3 coding sequence is TGTGCCAGCAGCACTACCGGGCAAGCCTACGAGCAGTACTTC. This chain uses TRBV5-6 with TRBJ2-7, with unresolved D. From germline, CDR1 is SGHDT and CDR2 YYEEEE. The V end lost 4 bases, the J end lost 2 bases, and 13 bases lay between the germline ends. The CDR3 sequence is 14 residues long.

Only a few counts were recorded for this clonotype. The chain joins TRBV12-3 or TRBV12-4 to TRBJ2-1, with D unclear. V shed 6 bases and J shed 0 bases, with 15 bases lying between them. CDR3 length equals 16 residues. CDR3 sequence: CASRSEWPGSYNEQFF. CDR3 DNA: TGTGCCAGCAGATCCGAATGGCCTGGCTCCTACAATGAGCAGTTCTTC.

The genes are TRBV3-1 and TRBJ2-3; maybe TRBD2 (6 bases). The V end was cut by 0 bases, the J end by 4 bases, with 11 bases between. The CDR3 sequence is 15 residues long. Per the germline V gene, CDR1 is LGHDT and CDR2 is YNNKEL (reference sequence). DNA of the CDR3: TGTGCCAGCAGCCAAGATCTACTAGCCGCAGATACGCAGTATTTT. As protein: CASSQDLLAADTQYF.

V usage is TRBV29-1 and J usage is TRBJ1-2; D is possibly TRBD1 (6 bases). With 6 bases removed from V and 7 bases from J, the gap between germline ends came to 9 bases. CDR1 and CDR2 (germline): SQVTM, ANQGSEA. This CDR3 contains 10 residues. In nucleotides, the CDR3 is TGCAGCGTGGGGGCGTCTGGCTACACCTTC. Translated, it gives CSVGASGYTF.

There are a few counts of this clonotype. The chain has TRBV6-5 and TRBJ2-5; TRBD1 agrees at 10 bases. This CDR3 is built from 16 residues. With V trimmed by 4 bases and J by 4 bases, 9 bases remained unmatched. Germline lookup yields CDR1 MNHEY and CDR2 SVGAGI. CDR3 in amino acids: CASSSPGQGTGETQYF. CDR3 DNA: TGTGCCAGCAGTTCCCCGGGACAGGGGACGGGAGAGACCCAGTACTTC.

This clonotype has a count of ten or more. The V and J genes are TRBV3-1 and TRBJ1-1; D is ambiguous. Germline assignment: CDR1 LGHDT and CDR2 YNNKEL (reference sequence). V lost 5 bases, J lost 4 bases, and 17 bases lay in between. CDR3 length: 15 residues. The chain's CDR3 is CASSSFYRVGTEAFF. The CDR3, as DNA: TGTGCCAGCAGCTCCTTCTACCGGGTGGGCACTGAAGCTTTCTTT.

J is TRBJ2-1 and V is TRBV3-1; TRBD2 agrees at 10 bases. CDR1 and CDR2 from the germline V gene are LGHDT and YNNKEL (reference sequence). This CDR3 is 18 amino acids long. J gave up 7 bases and V 1 base, and 13 bases lay outside the gene matches. CDR3 DNA: TGTGCCAGCAGCCAAGTTCATCTAGCGGGAGTCTCCCCAAATGAGCAGTTCTTC. Translating it yields CASSQVHLAGVSPNEQFF.

The chain is built from TRBV7-2 and TRBJ1-1; 12 bases are a match to TRBD1. CDR1 is SGHTA and CDR2 is FQGNSA in the germline V gene. The V segment lost 5 bases and the J segment 3 bases; nucleotides outside the gene matches: 10. This CDR3 contains 17 residues. In DNA form, the CDR3 reads TGTGCCAGCAGCATCCCCCGGGACAGGGGGCCGGACACTGAAGCTTTCTTT. This codes for CASSIPRDRGPDTEAFF.

The chain carries TRBV6-5 and TRBJ2-7, with D perhaps matching TRBD2 (5 bases). V was pared by 6 bases and J by 6 bases, with 18 bases between. Germline CDR1 reads MNHEY; CDR2 reads SVGAGI. The CDR3 spans 14 residues. CDR3 in DNA: TGTGCCAGCAGAGCGGAGGCCTTGTGGCGCGAGCAGTACTTC. It yields the protein CASRAEALWREQYF.

V is TRBV20-1 and J is TRBJ2-7; D gene uncertain. CDR1 is DFQATT and CDR2 is SNEGSKA in the germline V gene (reference sequence). The CDR3 consists of 15 residues. Trimming took 0 bases from V and 7 from J, leaving 19 bases between them. In DNA, the CDR3 is TGCAGTGCTAGAGATCGTTTGTACTACATGGGTGAGCAGTACTTC. Its translation: CSARDRLYYMGEQYF.

The rearrangement links TRBV4-1 to TRBJ2-1, with TRBD1 matching over 9 bases. Unmatched junction bases numbered 7, after V lost 3 bases and J lost 7 bases. The CDR3 is made up of 15 amino acids. CDR1 is MGHRA, CDR2 YSYEKL, per germline. Written as DNA, the CDR3 is TGCGCCAGCAGCCACGGACAGGGGAGTGGGAATGAGCAGTTCTTC. This translates into CASSHGQGSGNEQFF.

This clonotype occurred a few times. The chain couples TRBV5-1 to TRBJ2-1; 9 bases agree with TRBD1. V gave up 5 bases and J gave up 4 bases; unmatched junction bases: 10. This CDR3 comprises 16 residues. Germline V gives CDR1 SGHRS, CDR2 YFSETQ. The DNA of the CDR3 is TGCGCCAGCAGGACTACCGGGACAGGGTTATACAATGAGCAGTTCTTC. Translated: CASRTTGTGLYNEQFF.

This clonotype has a handful of counts. The J gene is TRBJ2-5, the V gene TRBV4-2; D is undetermined. Germline V gene sequence: CDR1 LGHNA, CDR2 YNFKEQ. The ends were cut back, 2 bases at V and 4 bases at J, with 17 bases in the middle. The CDR3 length is 16 residues. The chain's CDR3 is CASSQMASVSSETQYF. DNA of the CDR3: TGTGCCAGCAGCCAAATGGCAAGCGTTTCGTCAGAGACCCAGTACTTC.

The chain is built from TRBV5-1 and TRBJ1-6, with D possibly matching TRBD1 (5 bases). Germline-derived CDR1 and CDR2 are SGHRS and YFSETQ. V lost 7 bases and J 10 bases, leaving 21 bases between the germline ends. There are 15 residues in the CDR3. This CDR3 is CASGSGGDVGSPLHF. CDR3 bases: TGCGCCAGCGGAAGTGGAGGGGATGTGGGATCACCCCTCCACTTT.

The chain recombines TRBV20-1 with TRBJ2-4; 11 positions match TRBD2. This CDR3 is 15 amino acids long. V trimming: 3 bases; J trimming: 7 bases; junction bases outside the gene matches: 8. The germline V gene encodes CDR1 DFQATT and CDR2 SNEGSKA (reference sequence). The CDR3 region is CSARDILAGVNIQYF. The CDR3 DNA is TGCAGTGCTAGGGATATACTAGCGGGAGTTAACATTCAGTACTTC.

Only a few counts were recorded for this clonotype. The rearrangement joins TRBV6-2 or TRBV6-3 to TRBJ2-7, with 7 bases fitting TRBD1. V shed 6 bases, J shed 7 bases, and the junction held 15 bases outside the gene matches. This CDR3 is 15 amino acids long. Germline CDR1 MNHEY, CDR2 SVGEGT. CDR3 region: CASRMGQLHRGEQYF. For the CDR3, the DNA is TGTGCCAGCAGAATGGGACAGTTACATCGAGGAGAGCAGTACTTC.

This clonotype was seen only a few times. The J gene is TRBJ2-1, the V gene TRBV7-6; 11 positions match TRBD2. The CDR3 runs to 13 residues. V was pared by 8 bases and J by 9 bases, with 6 bases of the junction left unmatched. Germline assignment: CDR1 SGHVS and CDR2 FNYEAQ. CDR3: CASLAGGAGEQFF. In DNA form, the CDR3 reads TGTGCCAGCCTAGCGGGAGGTGCCGGTGAGCAGTTCTTC.

This clonotype has a handful of counts. The chain uses TRBV6-2 or TRBV6-3 and TRBJ2-1; D might be TRBD1 (6 bases). Trimming stripped 4 bases from V and 2 bases from J, with 21 bases between. The germline gives CDR1 MNHEY, CDR2 SVGEGT. The CDR3 length is 18 residues. The CDR3 DNA is TGTGCCAGCAGTTCCCAACCATCCCCAGGGGACCCCTACAATGAGCAGTTCTTC. Translating it yields CASSSQPSPGDPYNEQFF.

V and J are TRBV19 and TRBJ1-4, with unresolved D. The V gene's germline CDR1 is LNHDA and CDR2 SQIVND (reference sequence). This CDR3 comprises 15 residues. Trimming removed 2 bases at V and 7 bases at J, with 14 bases between. CDR3 amino acids: CASSIMFRVSEKLFF. CDR3 sequence (DNA): TGTGCCAGTAGTATAATGTTTCGTGTAAGTGAAAAACTGTTTTTT.

Here the CDR3 DNA reads TGTGCCAGCAGCCCTACGTCGGAACACAGGAGGAGCACTGAAGCTTTCTTT. This encodes CASSPTSEHRRSTEAFF. This chain joins TRBV7-9 and TRBJ1-1, with a weak D call TRBD1 (5 bases). CDR1 and CDR2 (germline): SEHNR, FQNEAQ (reference sequence). This CDR3 contains 17 residues. The germline V and J ends were trimmed by 5 bases and 4 bases, with 23 bases remaining between them.

The genes are TRBV5-1 and TRBJ2-1; the D gene is possibly TRBD2 (5 bases). The CDR3 sequence is 15 residues long. V dropped 6 bases and J dropped 1 base, with 14 bases sitting between them. The V gene's germline CDR1 is SGHRS and CDR2 YFSETQ. The DNA of the CDR3 is TGCGCCAGCACTCTTAGGCCGGGGTCCTACAATGAGCAGTTCTTC. This sequence encodes CASTLRPGSYNEQFF.

The chain couples TRBV7-6 to TRBJ1-1; TRBD1 matches at 10 bases. The ends lost 1 base at V and 0 bases at J; junction bases unmatched: 5. The CDR3 runs to 17 residues. From germline, CDR1 is SGHVS and CDR2 FNYEAQ. CDR3 loop: CASSLGDRGGLNTEAFF. CDR3 DNA: TGTGCCAGCAGCTTAGGGGACAGGGGAGGACTGAACACTGAAGCTTTCTTT. The complete variable domain, with remaining parts taken from reference TRBV7-6 and TRBJ1-1, reads GAGVSQSPRYKVTKRGQDVALRCDPISGHVSLYWYRQALGQGPEFLTYFNYEAQQDKSGLPNDRFSAERPEGSISTLTIQRTEQRDSAMYRCASSLGDRGGLNTEAFFGQGTRLTVV.

In this sample, this clonotype turned up many times. The V call is TRBV24-1, the J call TRBJ2-5; the D gene could be TRBD1 or TRBD2 (5 bases each). V gave up 5 bases and J gave up 2 bases, with 11 bases separating them. Germline V CDR1 and CDR2: KGHDR, SFDVKD. This CDR3 comprises 14 residues. In DNA, the CDR3 is TGTGCCACCAGTGCCCCAGGGAGACAAGAGACCCAGTACTTC. This codes for CATSAPGRQETQYF.

The chain combines TRBV2 with TRBJ2-2; 9 positions agree with TRBD1. This CDR3 is 15 amino acids long. Germline V gene lookup returns CDR1 SNHLY and CDR2 FYNNEI. V shed 4 bases, J shed 4 bases, and the junction held 4 bases outside the gene matches. CDR3 protein: CASSAQGAGTGELFF. The CDR3 region has the DNA TGTGCCAGCAGTGCACAGGGGGCGGGCACCGGGGAGCTGTTTTTT.

This clonotype showed up just once. This chain connects TRBV20-1 to TRBJ2-3; tentative D call: TRBD1 (5 bases). V shed 0 bases and J shed 6 bases, with 13 bases lying between them. The CDR3 is 14 amino acids. CDR1 is DFQATT and CDR2 is SNEGSKA in the germline V gene (reference sequence). CDR3 region: CSARDYRSRDTQYF. In DNA form, the CDR3 reads TGCAGTGCTAGAGATTACAGGAGCCGGGATACGCAGTATTTT.

The chain recombines TRBV7-2 with TRBJ2-5; 8 bases fit TRBD2. V was pared by 5 bases and J by 5 bases, with 13 bases of the junction left unmatched. The CDR3 is 16 residues long. Germline-derived CDR1 and CDR2 are SGHTA and FQGNSA. In DNA form, the CDR3 reads TGTGCCAGCAGCCCCCGGGTGGCGGGAGGATCGGAGACCCAGTACTTC. It encodes CASSPRVAGGSETQYF.

This clonotype was seen just once. The chain employs TRBV11-1 and TRBJ1-1, with 7 nucleotides matching TRBD1. Germline V gene lookup returns CDR1 SGHAT and CDR2 FQDESV (reference sequence). V lost 5 bases, J lost 3 bases, and 12 bases stayed unmatched. The CDR3 extends over 16 amino acids. The CDR3 DNA is TGTGCCAGCAGCGCCAGAGCGATACAGGGGCACACTGAAGCTTTCTTT. Protein product: CASSARAIQGHTEAFF.